What follows are 28 T cell receptor beta chains derived from one specimen sequenced in a study of regulatory T cells in long-lasting Graves disease. CDR3 regions were amplified by Arm-PCR using iRepertoire HTBI primers to build TCR beta libraries. MiXCR, applied by TCRdb to the multiplex PCR reads, yields one record per CDR3 protein. The sample holds some 410,000 distinct CDR3 sequences, less than 20% seen once. The time point is: newly diagnosed GD, antithyroid drugs for less than 3 months. The TCR library was made from RNA extracted from PBMCs. These data were likewise used in another study, on T cells in Graves' hyperthyroidism and ophthalmopathy.

This sample comprised peripheral blood mononuclear cells (PBMCs), obtained at new diagnosis, from a patient treated with antithyroid drugs. These receptor sequences come from a woman in her twenties or thirties with Graves disease.

This clonotype was detected a few times. The J gene is TRBJ2-7, the V gene TRBV30; 8 positions match TRBD2. The J segment lost 6 bases and the V segment lost 3 bases, leaving 10 bases of the junction unmatched. CDR1 and CDR2 from the germline V gene are GTSNPN and SVGIG (reference sequence). The CDR3 runs to 14 residues. CDR3 DNA sequence: TGTGCCTGGAGGCTAGGGGGACTAGTGGGCGAGCAGTACTTC. This codes for CAWRLGGLVGEQYF.

This chain joins TRBV9 and TRBJ1-5; D is unresolved. The CDR3 has 15 residues. Trimming left V 0 bases short and J 2 bases short, with 9 bases between. The germline gives CDR1 SGDLS, CDR2 YYNGEE. This chain's CDR3 is CASSVDPGGNQPQHF. The CDR3 nucleotides are TGTGCCAGCAGCGTAGATCCAGGTGGCAATCAGCCCCAGCATTTT.

The sample holds many counts of this clonotype. The CDR3 loop is CASSWSGEVYNEQFF. The CDR3 nucleotides are TGTGCCAGCAGTTGGAGCGGGGAAGTCTACAATGAGCAGTTCTTC. The chain has TRBV27 and TRBJ2-1, with 7 nucleotides matching TRBD2. This CDR3 contains 15 residues. Per the germline V gene, CDR1 is MNHEY and CDR2 is SMNVEV (reference sequence). After removal of 4 bases from V and 3 bases from J, the junction contained 6 bases not matched to a gene.

The V and J genes are TRBV30 and TRBJ2-3; D unresolved. Germline V gene lookup returns CDR1 GTSNPN and CDR2 SVGIG (reference sequence). V was pared by 0 bases and J by 4 bases, with 14 bases between. The CDR3 sequence is 15 residues long. DNA of the CDR3: TGTGCCTGGAGTGTCACGGCGGCTTTCCCAGATACGCAGTATTTT. Amino acid sequence: CAWSVTAAFPDTQYF.

On this clonotype itself: A read error is possible here, since a much larger clone lies one base away. This sequence joins TRBV11-3 and TRBJ2-1; D call uncertain. Trimming left V 8 bases short and J 0 bases short, with 8 bases between. CDR1 SGHNT and CDR2 YENEEA come from the germline V gene. The CDR3 totals 13 residues. The CDR3: CASSPVSYNEQFF. The CDR3 bases are TGTGCCAGCTCACCGGTCTCCTACAATGAGCAGTTCTTC.

At least ten counts were recorded for this clonotype. The chain uses TRBV20-1 and TRBJ2-7, with 8 bases aligning to TRBD2. This CDR3 is 13 amino acids long. CDR1 DFQATT and CDR2 SNEGSKA come from the germline V gene (reference sequence). The CDR3 DNA follows: TGCAACCCCGGTGGACTAGCTCTGTACGAGCAGTACTTC. This encodes CNPGGLALYEQYF.

This clonotype was observed at least ten times. The chain combines TRBV29-1 with TRBJ2-3; TRBD2 is a possible D gene (6 bases). V was cut by 3 bases and J by 0 bases, with 13 bases left in between. Germline CDR1 and CDR2: SQVTM and ANQGSEA. The CDR3 loop spans 15 amino acids. CDR3 protein: CSVEGGTASTDTQYF. The CDR3, as DNA: TGCAGCGTTGAGGGGGGAACAGCTAGCACAGATACGCAGTATTTT.

This sequence joins TRBV20-1 and TRBJ2-2; D is ambiguous. The V and J ends lost 4 bases and 5 bases respectively, with 17 bases between them. CDR3 length: 15 residues. Germline V gene lookup returns CDR1 DFQATT and CDR2 SNEGSKA (reference sequence). CDR3 in DNA: TGCAGTGCTAAAATTGGCGGCGGTGGGACCGGGGAGCTGTTTTTT. Amino acid sequence: CSAKIGGGGTGELFF.

The chain recombines TRBV30 with TRBJ2-1; 14 bases line up with TRBD2. The V gene's germline CDR1 is GTSNPN and CDR2 SVGIG (reference sequence). The ends lost 0 bases at V and 15 bases at J; junction bases unmatched: 7. The CDR3 totals 14 residues. Here the CDR3 DNA reads TGTGCCTGGAGTGTGGGGACTAGCGGGAGCTGCCCGTTCTTC. Translated: CAWSVGTSGSCPFF.

There are many counts of this clonotype. The chain couples TRBV6-1 to TRBJ2-7; D gene uncertain. The CDR3 is 15 residues long. From germline, CDR1 is MNHNS and CDR2 SASEGT. The V end was cut by 1 base, the J end by 0 bases, with 10 bases between. The CDR3 DNA sequence: TGTGCCAGCAGTGAAGAGGCGGTGAGCTCCTACGAGCAGTACTTC. Translated, it gives CASSEEAVSSYEQYF.

As concerns this clonotype: A much larger clone is a single base away; this may be a read error. This sequence joins TRBV12-3 or TRBV12-4 and TRBJ2-5; TRBD1 aligns across 10 bases. Trimming took 6 bases from V and 4 from J; bases not matched to a gene: 5. The CDR3 is made up of 14 amino acids. Written as DNA, the CDR3 is TGTGCCAGCAGGAATAGGGACAGGGGAGAGACCCAGTACTTC. This codes for CASRNRDRGETQYF.

This clonotype was picked up a small number of times. The chain links TRBV7-9 to TRBJ1-1, with D uncertain. V lost 4 bases to trimming and J lost 3 bases, with 9 bases between them. Germline V gives CDR1 SEHNR, CDR2 FQNEAQ (reference sequence). This CDR3 is 13 amino acids long. The CDR3 region has the DNA TGTGCCAGCAGCTCTGGGAGGGACACTGAAGCTTTCTTT. Its translation: CASSSGRDTEAFF.

A note on this clonotype: A single base separates this from a much larger clone, so it may be a read error. The chain combines TRBV4-3 with TRBJ1-5, with D tentatively TRBD1 (5 bases). This CDR3 has 14 amino acids. Germline lookup yields CDR1 LGHNA and CDR2 YSLEER. DNA of the CDR3: TGCGCCAGCAGCCAAGAGACCGGGGGGAAGCCCCCGCATTTT. Protein product: CASSQETGGKPPHF.

As DNA, the CDR3 is TGTGCCAGCAGCAACAGGGGGACCTTGGGGGAGCAGTACTTC. Its translation is CASSNRGTLGEQYF. The chain couples TRBV7-9 to TRBJ2-7; TRBD1 aligns across 8 bases. CDR1 SEHNR and CDR2 FQNEAQ come from the germline V gene (reference sequence). The J segment lost 7 bases and the V segment lost 5 bases, leaving 10 bases of the junction unmatched. The CDR3 is 14 residues long.

Worth noting for this clonotype: A read error is the likely source, as a far larger clone sits one nucleotide away. The CDR3 DNA sequence: TGTGCCAGCAGCTCAGACTTCGGGACTCGATACAATGAGCAGTTCTTC. Its protein is CASSSDFGTRYNEQFF. The gene calls are TRBV7-8 and TRBJ2-1; D may be TRBD2 (6 bases). Germline V gene sequence: CDR1 SGHVS, CDR2 FQNEAQ. Trimming took off 4 bases at V and 4 bases at J, with 17 bases between the two ends. The CDR3 has 16 amino acids.

This clonotype was detected many times. The rearrangement joins TRBV28 to TRBJ2-7; the D gene is possibly TRBD2 (7 bases). The CDR3 is 16 residues long. Germline V gives CDR1 MDHEN, CDR2 SYDVKM. The V and J ends lost 8 bases and 0 bases respectively, with 20 bases between them. The CDR3 sequence: CASQEGGGRDSYEQYF. CDR3 DNA sequence: TGTGCCAGCCAAGAGGGGGGGGGGCGGGACTCCTACGAGCAGTACTTC.

At least ten counts were recorded for this clonotype. The CDR3, as DNA: TGTGCCTCTTCGGAGGGCCGCGCTGAAGCTTTCTTT. The encoded protein is CASSEGRAEAFF. The genes are TRBV28 and TRBJ1-1; D unresolved. The CDR3 runs to 12 residues. Per the germline V gene, CDR1 is MDHEN and CDR2 is SYDVKM. Trimming cost V 11 bases and J 6 bases, with 16 bases left between them.

This clonotype was observed at least ten times. The CDR3 DNA follows: TGTGCCAGCAGCGACGGGTCCCAAAAGTCCACTGAAGCTTTCTTT. Protein product: CASSDGSQKSTEAFF. The gene calls are TRBV28 and TRBJ1-1; D is unclear. Germline CDR1 and CDR2: MDHEN and SYDVKM. This CDR3 is 15 amino acids long. The V end lost 6 bases, the J end lost 4 bases, and 18 bases lay between the germline ends.

This clonotype was counted at least ten times. The chain combines TRBV2 with TRBJ2-2; no reliable D call. From germline, CDR1 is SNHLY and CDR2 FYNNEI. The V and J ends lost 8 bases and 6 bases respectively, with 16 bases between them. This CDR3 region has 14 residues. The CDR3 spells CASGKVGPSGELFF. In DNA form, the CDR3 reads TGTGCCAGCGGGAAAGTTGGGCCGTCCGGGGAGCTGTTTTTT. Full variable domain (missing parts from reference TRBV2 and TRBJ2-2): EPEVTQTPSHQVTQMGQEVILRCVPISNHLYFYWYRQILGQKVEFLVSFYNNEISEKSEIFDDQFSVERPDGSNFTLKIRSTKLEDSAMYFCASGKVGPSGELFFGEGSRLTVL.

This chain uses TRBV4-1 with TRBJ2-5; D may be TRBD2 (6 bases). CDR1 MGHRA and CDR2 YSYEKL come from the germline V gene. The CDR3 extends over 16 amino acids. The V and J ends lost 4 bases and 2 bases respectively, with 17 bases between them. The CDR3 sequence is CASSPAGRRGQETQYF. The CDR3 DNA is TGCGCCAGCAGCCCTGCGGGGAGGCGGGGACAAGAGACCCAGTACTTC.

In its sample, this clonotype was seen many times. This chain links TRBV18 with TRBJ1-1; 7 bases agree with TRBD1. The CDR3 is made up of 17 amino acids. V was clipped by 5 bases and J by 4 bases; unmatched bases: 16. Germline V gives CDR1 KGHSH, CDR2 LQKENI. CDR3 nucleotides: TGTGCCAGCTCATTTACAGGGGTAACAACCTACGCCACTGAAGCTTTCTTT. It is translated as CASSFTGVTTYATEAFF. Supplemented by reference TRBV18 and TRBJ1-1, the full variable domain reads NAGVMQNPRHLVRRRGQEARLRCSPMKGHSHVYWYRQLPEEGLKFMVYLQKENIIDESGMPKERFSAEFPKEGPSILRIQQVVRGDSAAYFCASSFTGVTTYATEAFFGQGTRLTVV.

Remarks on this clonotype: This probably arose from a read error, given a far larger clone one base away. The rearrangement joins TRBV3-1 to TRBJ1-2; D unresolved. Trimming pared 8 bases from V and 7 bases from J, leaving 11 bases between. CDR1 and CDR2 (germline): LGHDT, YNNKEL (reference sequence). CDR3 length equals 11 residues. DNA of the CDR3: TGTGCCAGCTCTGAACGGGGTGGCTACACCTTC. Translated, it gives CASSERGGYTF.

This clonotype was observed many times. V usage is TRBV4-1 and J usage is TRBJ2-1; 11 bases are a match to TRBD2. Germline V lookup: CDR1 MGHRA, CDR2 YSYEKL. The V segment lost 3 bases and the J segment 5 bases; nucleotides outside the gene matches: 9. The CDR3 is made up of 17 amino acids. This chain's CDR3 is CASSQTRLAGRNNEQFF. CDR3 DNA sequence: TGCGCCAGCAGCCAGACAAGACTAGCGGGACGAAACAATGAGCAGTTCTTC.

The V call is TRBV4-1, the J call TRBJ1-2; D uncertain. Germline V gene lookup returns CDR1 MGHRA and CDR2 YSYEKL. Trimming cost V 4 bases and J 6 bases, with 15 bases left between them. The CDR3 sequence is 14 residues long. The CDR3 DNA reads TGCGCCAGCAGCCTCGCCCTTATTGGGGATGGCTACACCTTC. Its protein product is CASSLALIGDGYTF.

In its sample, this clonotype was seen many times. The V gene is TRBV12-3 or TRBV12-4, the J gene TRBJ2-1; 11 bases line up with TRBD1. V gave up 4 bases and J gave up 8 bases; unmatched junction bases: 13. The CDR3 length is 17 residues. CDR3: CASSSGQGATFRDEQFF. In DNA form, the CDR3 reads TGTGCCAGCAGTTCCGGACAGGGGGCGACCTTTAGGGATGAGCAGTTCTTC.

This clonotype was found many times. V and J are TRBV5-1 and TRBJ2-1, with D unresolved. Per germline, CDR1 SGHRS and CDR2 YFSETQ. There are 14 residues in the CDR3. Trimming took 2 bases from V and 4 from J, leaving 10 bases between them. DNA of the CDR3: TGCGCCAGCAGCTTCGACCCTGCTTACAATGAGCAGTTCTTC. It codes for CASSFDPAYNEQFF.

This clonotype was observed a few times. The chain is built from TRBV13 and TRBJ1-5; D gene unclear. V dropped 0 bases and J dropped 6 bases, with 6 bases sitting between them. Germline loops: CDR1 PRHDT, CDR2 FYEKMQ (reference sequence). The CDR3 spans 13 residues. CDR3 in amino acids: CASSLGVAQPQHF. The CDR3 DNA follows: TGTGCCAGCAGCTTAGGCGTGGCTCAGCCCCAGCATTTT.

In this sample, this clonotype turned up many times. This rearrangement joins TRBV27 to TRBJ2-1; 7 positions match TRBD1. The ends lost 6 bases at V and 5 bases at J; junction bases unmatched: 7. CDR1 and CDR2 (germline): MNHEY, SMNVEV (reference sequence). CDR3 size: 14 residues. The CDR3 DNA sequence: TGTGCCAGCAGGCATCAGGGGGTAAACAATGAGCAGTTCTTC. This codes for CASRHQGVNNEQFF.